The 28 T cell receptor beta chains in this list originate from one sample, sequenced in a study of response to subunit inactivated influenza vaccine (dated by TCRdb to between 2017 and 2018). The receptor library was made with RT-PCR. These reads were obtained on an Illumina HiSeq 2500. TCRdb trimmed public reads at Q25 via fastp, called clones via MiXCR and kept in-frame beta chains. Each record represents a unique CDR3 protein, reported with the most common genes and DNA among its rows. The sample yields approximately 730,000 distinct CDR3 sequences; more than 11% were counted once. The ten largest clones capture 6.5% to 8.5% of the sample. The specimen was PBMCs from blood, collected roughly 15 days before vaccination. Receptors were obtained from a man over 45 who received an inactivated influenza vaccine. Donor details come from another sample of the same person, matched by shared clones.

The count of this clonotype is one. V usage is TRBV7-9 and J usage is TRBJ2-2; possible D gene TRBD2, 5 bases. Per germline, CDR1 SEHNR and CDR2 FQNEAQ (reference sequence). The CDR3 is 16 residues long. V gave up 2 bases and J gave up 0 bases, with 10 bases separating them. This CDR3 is CASSLPGNANTGELFF. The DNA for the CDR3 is TGTGCCAGCAGCTTACCCGGGAACGCGAACACCGGGGAGCTGTTTTTT.

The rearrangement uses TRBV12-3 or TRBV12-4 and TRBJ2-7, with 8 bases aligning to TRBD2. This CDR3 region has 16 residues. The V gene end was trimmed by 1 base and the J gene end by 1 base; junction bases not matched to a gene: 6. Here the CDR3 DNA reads TGTGCCAGCAGTTTAGAATTGGGACTAGTATCCTACGAGCAGTACTTC. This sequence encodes CASSLELGLVSYEQYF.

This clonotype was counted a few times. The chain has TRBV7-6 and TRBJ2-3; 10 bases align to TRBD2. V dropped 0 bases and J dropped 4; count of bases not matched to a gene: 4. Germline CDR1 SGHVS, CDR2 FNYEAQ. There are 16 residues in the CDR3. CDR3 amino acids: CASSLATSGIPDTQYF. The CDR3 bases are TGTGCCAGCAGCTTAGCAACTAGCGGGATCCCAGATACGCAGTATTTT. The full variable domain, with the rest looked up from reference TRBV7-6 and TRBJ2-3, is GAGVSQSPRYKVTKRGQDVALRCDPISGHVSLYWYRQALGQGPEFLTYFNYEAQQDKSGLPNDRFSAERPEGSISTLTIQRTEQRDSAMYRCASSLATSGIPDTQYFGPGTRLTVL.

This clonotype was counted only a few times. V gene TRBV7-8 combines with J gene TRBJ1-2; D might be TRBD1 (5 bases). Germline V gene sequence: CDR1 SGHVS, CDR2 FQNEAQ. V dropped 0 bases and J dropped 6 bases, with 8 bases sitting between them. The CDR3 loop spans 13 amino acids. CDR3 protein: CASSLAGADGYTF. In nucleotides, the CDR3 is TGTGCCAGCAGCTTAGCAGGGGCGGATGGCTACACCTTC.

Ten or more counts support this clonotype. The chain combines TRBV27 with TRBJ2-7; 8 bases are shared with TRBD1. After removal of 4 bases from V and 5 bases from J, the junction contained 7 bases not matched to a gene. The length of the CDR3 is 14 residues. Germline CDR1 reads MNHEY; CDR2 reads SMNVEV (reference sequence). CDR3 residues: CASSSWTGTDEQYF. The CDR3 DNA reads TGTGCCAGCAGTTCGTGGACAGGGACCGACGAGCAGTACTTC.

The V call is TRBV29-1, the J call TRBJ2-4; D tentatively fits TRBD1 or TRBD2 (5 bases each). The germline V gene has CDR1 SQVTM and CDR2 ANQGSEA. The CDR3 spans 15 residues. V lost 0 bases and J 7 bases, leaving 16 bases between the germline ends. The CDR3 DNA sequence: TGCAGCGTTGAAGATCCTAGGACCGAGGGGAACATTCAGTACTTC. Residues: CSVEDPRTEGNIQYF.

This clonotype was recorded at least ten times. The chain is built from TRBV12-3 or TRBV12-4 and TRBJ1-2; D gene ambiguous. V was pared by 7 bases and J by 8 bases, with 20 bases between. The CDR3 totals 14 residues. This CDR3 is CASIPGRSYEGYTF. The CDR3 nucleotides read TGTGCCAGCATCCCCGGACGCAGCTATGAGGGCTACACCTTC.

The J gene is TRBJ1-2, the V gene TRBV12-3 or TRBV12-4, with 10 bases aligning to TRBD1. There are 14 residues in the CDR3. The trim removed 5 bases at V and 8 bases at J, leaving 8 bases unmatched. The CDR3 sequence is CASSRLGTGVGYTF. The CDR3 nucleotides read TGTGCCAGCAGTAGACTAGGGACAGGGGTAGGCTACACCTTC.

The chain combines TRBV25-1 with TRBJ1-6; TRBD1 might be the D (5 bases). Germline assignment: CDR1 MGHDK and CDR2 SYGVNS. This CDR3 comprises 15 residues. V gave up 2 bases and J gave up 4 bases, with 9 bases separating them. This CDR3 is CASSEATEYNSPLHF. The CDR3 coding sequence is TGTGCCAGCAGTGAAGCGACAGAGTATAATTCACCCCTCCACTTT.

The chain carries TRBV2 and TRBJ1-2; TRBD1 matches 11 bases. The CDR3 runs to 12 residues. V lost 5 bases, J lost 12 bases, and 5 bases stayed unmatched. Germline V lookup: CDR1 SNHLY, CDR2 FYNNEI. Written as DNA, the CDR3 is TGTGCCAGCAGTAACAGGGACAGGGGGAACACCTTC. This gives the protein CASSNRDRGNTF.

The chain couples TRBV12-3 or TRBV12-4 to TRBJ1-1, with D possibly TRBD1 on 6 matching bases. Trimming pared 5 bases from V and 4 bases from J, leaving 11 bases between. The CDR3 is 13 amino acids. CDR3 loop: CASSKRGATEAFF. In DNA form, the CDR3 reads TGTGCCAGCAGTAAAAGGGGGGCCACTGAAGCTTTCTTT.

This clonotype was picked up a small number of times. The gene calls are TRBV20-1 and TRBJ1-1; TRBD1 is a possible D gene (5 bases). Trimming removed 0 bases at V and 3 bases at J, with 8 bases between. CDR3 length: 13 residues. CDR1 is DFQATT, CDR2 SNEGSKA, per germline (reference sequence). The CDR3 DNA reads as TGCAGTGCTAGAGAAGTCAGGGACACTGAAGCTTTCTTT. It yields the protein CSAREVRDTEAFF.

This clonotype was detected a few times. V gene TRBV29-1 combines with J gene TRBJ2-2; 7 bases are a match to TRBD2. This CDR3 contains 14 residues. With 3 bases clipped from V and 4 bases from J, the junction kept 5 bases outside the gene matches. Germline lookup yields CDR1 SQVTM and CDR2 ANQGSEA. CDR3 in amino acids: CSVDGGTSTGELFF. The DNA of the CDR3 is TGCAGCGTTGACGGGGGGACGTCCACCGGGGAGCTGTTTTTT.

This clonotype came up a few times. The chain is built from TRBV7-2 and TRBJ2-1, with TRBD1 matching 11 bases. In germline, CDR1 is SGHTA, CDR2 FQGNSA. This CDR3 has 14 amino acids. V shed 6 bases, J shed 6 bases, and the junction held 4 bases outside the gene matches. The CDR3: CASRSGQGVNEQFF. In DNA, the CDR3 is TGTGCCAGCAGGTCGGGACAGGGGGTCAATGAGCAGTTCTTC.

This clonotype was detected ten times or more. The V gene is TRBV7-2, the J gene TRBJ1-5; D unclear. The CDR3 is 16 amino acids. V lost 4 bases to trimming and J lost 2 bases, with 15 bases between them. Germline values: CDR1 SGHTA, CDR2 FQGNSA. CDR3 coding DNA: TGTGCCAGCAGCTACTTACCAGGCCTGGGCAATCAGCCCCAGCATTTT. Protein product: CASSYLPGLGNQPQHF.

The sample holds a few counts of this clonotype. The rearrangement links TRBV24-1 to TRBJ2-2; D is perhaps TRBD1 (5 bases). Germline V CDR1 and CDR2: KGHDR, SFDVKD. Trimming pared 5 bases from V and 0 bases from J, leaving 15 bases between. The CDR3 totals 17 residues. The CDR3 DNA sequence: TGTGCCACCAGTGCCCCTAGGACAATGACGAACACCGGGGAGCTGTTTTTT. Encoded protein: CATSAPRTMTNTGELFF.

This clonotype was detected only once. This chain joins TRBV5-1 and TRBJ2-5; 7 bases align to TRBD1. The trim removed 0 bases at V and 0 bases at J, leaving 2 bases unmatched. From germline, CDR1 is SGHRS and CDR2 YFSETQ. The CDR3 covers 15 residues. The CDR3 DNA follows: TGCGCCAGCAGCTTGGCCGACAGGGACCAAGAGACCCAGTACTTC. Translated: CASSLADRDQETQYF.

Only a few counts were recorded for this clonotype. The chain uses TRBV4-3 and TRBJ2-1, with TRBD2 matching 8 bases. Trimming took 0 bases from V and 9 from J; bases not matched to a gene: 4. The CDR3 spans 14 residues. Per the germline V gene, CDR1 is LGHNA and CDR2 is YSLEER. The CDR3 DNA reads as TGCGCCAGCAGCCAAGATTGGACTAGCACTGAGCAGTTCTTC. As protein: CASSQDWTSTEQFF.

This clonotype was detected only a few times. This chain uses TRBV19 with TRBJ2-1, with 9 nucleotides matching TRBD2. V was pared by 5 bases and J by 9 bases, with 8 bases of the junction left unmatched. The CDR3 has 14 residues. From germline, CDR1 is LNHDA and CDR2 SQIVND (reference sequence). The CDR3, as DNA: TGTGCCAGTAGTTGGGGACTAGCTGCGGGTGAGCAGTTCTTC. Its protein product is CASSWGLAAGEQFF.

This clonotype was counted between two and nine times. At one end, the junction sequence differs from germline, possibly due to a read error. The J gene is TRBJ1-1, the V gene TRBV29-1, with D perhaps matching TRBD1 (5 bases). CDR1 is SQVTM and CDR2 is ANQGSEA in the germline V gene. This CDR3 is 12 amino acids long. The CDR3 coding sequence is TGCAGCGTTGTCGGGGGGAACGCTGAAGCTTTCTTT. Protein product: CSVVGGNAEAFF.

The CDR3 nucleotides read TGTGCCAGCAGCGTAGTCCCGGAGACCTACGAGCAGTACTTC. Translation gives CASSVVPETYEQYF. This chain joins TRBV9 and TRBJ2-7; D unresolved. The V gene's germline CDR1 is SGDLS and CDR2 YYNGEE. The CDR3 is 14 amino acids. V shed 0 bases and J shed 2 bases, with 9 bases lying between them.

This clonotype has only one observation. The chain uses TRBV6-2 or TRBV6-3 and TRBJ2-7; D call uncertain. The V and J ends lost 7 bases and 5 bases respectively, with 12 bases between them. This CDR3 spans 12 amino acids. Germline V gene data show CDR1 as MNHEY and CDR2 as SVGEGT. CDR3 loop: CASNVLPNEQYF. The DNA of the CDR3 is TGTGCCAGCAACGTACTACCTAACGAGCAGTACTTC.

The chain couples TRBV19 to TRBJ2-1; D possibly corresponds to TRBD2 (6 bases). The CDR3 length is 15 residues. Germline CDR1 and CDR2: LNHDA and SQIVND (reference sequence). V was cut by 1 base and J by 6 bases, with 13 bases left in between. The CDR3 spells CASSIAGVLGNEQFF. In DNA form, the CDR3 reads TGTGCCAGTAGTATAGCGGGAGTTTTAGGCAATGAGCAGTTCTTC.

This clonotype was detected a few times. Here the CDR3 DNA reads TGTGCCAGCAGTTACTCGGGACAGATTAATTCACCCCTCCACTTT. Its translation is CASSYSGQINSPLHF. The V and J genes are TRBV6-5 and TRBJ1-6; 7 nucleotides line up with TRBD1. The V and J ends lost 0 bases and 6 bases, in that order; junction bases with no gene match: 2. CDR1 is MNHEY, CDR2 SVGAGI, per germline. The CDR3 spans 15 residues.

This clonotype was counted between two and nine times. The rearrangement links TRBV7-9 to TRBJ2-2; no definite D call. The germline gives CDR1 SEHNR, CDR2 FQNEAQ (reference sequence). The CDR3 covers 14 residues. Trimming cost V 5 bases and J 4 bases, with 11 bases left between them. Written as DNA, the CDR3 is TGTGCCAGCAGCCCCTACACGACCACCGGGGAGCTGTTTTTT. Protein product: CASSPYTTTGELFF.

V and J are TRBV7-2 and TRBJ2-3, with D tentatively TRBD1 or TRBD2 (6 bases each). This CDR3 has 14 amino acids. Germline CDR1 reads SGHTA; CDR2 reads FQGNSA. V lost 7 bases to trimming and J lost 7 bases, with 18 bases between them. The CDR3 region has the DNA TGTGCCAGCACACCCGGGGGCGCACATAATACGCAGTATTTT. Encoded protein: CASTPGGAHNTQYF.

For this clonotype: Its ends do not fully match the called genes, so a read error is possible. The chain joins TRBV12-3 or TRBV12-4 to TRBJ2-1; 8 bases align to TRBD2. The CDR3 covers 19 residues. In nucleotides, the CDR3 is TGTGCCATCAGTTGTGTGTCTGTCGGCGGGAGGATACCCTACAATGAGCAGTTCTTC. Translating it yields CAISCVSVGGRIPYNEQFF.

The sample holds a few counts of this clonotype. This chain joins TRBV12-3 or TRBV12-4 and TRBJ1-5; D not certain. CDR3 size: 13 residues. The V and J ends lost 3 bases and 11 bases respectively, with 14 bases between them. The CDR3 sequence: CASSLGRSGAQHF. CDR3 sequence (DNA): TGTGCCAGCAGTTTGGGTAGGTCCGGGGCCCAGCATTTT.